The 18 T cell receptor beta chains below come from one sample, sequenced in a study of blood T cell repertoires in COVID-19. Profiled with immunoSEQ multiplex PCR; TCRdb holds only in-frame clones, not every one. The repertoire holds under 350,000 clones, with more than 80% as singletons. Sample: peripheral blood. The source is a woman in her 30s with COVID-19, enrolled during active disease.

A few counts support this clone. The chain carries TRBV5-1 and TRBJ1-5; D unclear. The CDR3 consists of 15 residues. V was shortened by 0 bases and J by 0 bases, with 7 bases between the two germline ends. The germline V gene encodes CDR1 SGHRS and CDR2 YFSETQ. CDR3 DNA: TGCGCCAGCAGCTTGGACAGTTATAGCAATCAGCCCCAGCATTTT. It encodes CASSLDSYSNQPQHF.

The chain uses TRBV24-1 and TRBJ1-5; 10 bases agree with TRBD1. This CDR3 is built from 17 residues. The germline CDR1 and CDR2 sequences are KGHDR and SFDVKD. V lost 3 bases and J lost 3; bases outside the gene matches: 7. The chain's CDR3 is CATSDPKTGGNNQPQHF. CDR3 DNA: TGTGCCACCAGTGATCCCAAGACAGGGGGCAACAATCAGCCCCAGCATTTT.

The chain recombines TRBV4-1 with TRBJ2-7, with D perhaps TRBD1 (5 bases). The CDR3 loop spans 12 amino acids. V shed 1 base and J shed 5 bases, with 6 bases lying between them. Germline values: CDR1 MGHRA, CDR2 YSYEKL. DNA for the CDR3: TGCGCCAGCAGCCAAGCAGGGAACGAGCAGTACTTC. Its protein product is CASSQAGNEQYF.

This chain uses TRBV24-1 with TRBJ1-5; TRBD1 matches at 8 bases. Germline CDR1 is KGHDR and CDR2 is SFDVKD. Trimming removed 4 bases from V and 11 bases from J; junction bases left unmatched: 12. The CDR3 has 15 amino acids. CDR3 DNA: TGTGCCACCAGTGACGGGACAGGAGCCGTGAGGACCCAGCATTTT. Protein product: CATSDGTGAVRTQHF.

This clone was detected once. The rearrangement joins TRBV6-5 to TRBJ1-2; D not resolved. This CDR3 contains 14 residues. Germline V gives CDR1 MNHEY, CDR2 SVGAGI. Deletions cut 6 bases from V and 2 bases from J, with 13 bases between. CDR3 protein: CASRSGSQNYGYTF. CDR3 in DNA: TGTGCCAGCAGATCAGGATCCCAAAACTATGGCTACACCTTC.

The chain joins TRBV4-1 to TRBJ2-1; 10 bases line up with TRBD1. The germline gives CDR1 MGHRA, CDR2 YSYEKL. This CDR3 has 14 amino acids. Trimming took 4 bases from V and 6 from J; bases not matched to a gene: 3. The CDR3 loop is CASSPWTGGNEQFF. CDR3 DNA: TGCGCCAGCAGCCCGTGGACAGGGGGCAATGAGCAGTTCTTC.

V usage is TRBV5-1 and J usage is TRBJ1-4; 9 bases are shared with TRBD1. Per the germline V gene, CDR1 is SGHRS and CDR2 is YFSETQ. J was trimmed by 6 bases and V by 4 bases; bases with no gene match: 16. CDR3 size: 18 residues. CDR3 sequence (DNA): TGCGCCAGCAGCCCTAAAGAGGACAGGGGTTGGGACCATGAAAAACTGTTTTTT. Protein sequence: CASSPKEDRGWDHEKLFF.

The chain joins TRBV7-2 to TRBJ2-5, with D uncertain. The V end lost 5 bases, the J end lost 5 bases, and 12 bases lay between the germline ends. The CDR3 runs 13 residues. Germline-derived CDR1 and CDR2 are SGHTA and FQGNSA. The CDR3 sequence: CASSPWAVETQYF. The CDR3, as DNA: TGTGCCAGCAGCCCTTGGGCAGTGGAGACCCAGTACTTC.

This clone was counted between two and nine times. This chain links TRBV6-6 with TRBJ2-5, with 7 bases lining up with TRBD1. From germline, CDR1 is MNHNY and CDR2 SVGAGI (reference sequence). The CDR3 loop spans 15 amino acids. V lost 6 bases and J lost 3; bases outside the gene matches: 10. This CDR3 is CASSPLRDSKETQYF. In DNA, the CDR3 is TGTGCCAGCAGCCCCCTCCGGGACAGTAAAGAGACCCAGTACTTC.

J is TRBJ2-2 and V is TRBV19; the D gene is possibly TRBD2 (5 bases). The CDR3 is made up of 16 amino acids. Per germline, CDR1 LNHDA and CDR2 SQIVND (reference sequence). Trimming stripped 5 bases from V and 0 bases from J, with 13 bases between. In DNA form, the CDR3 reads TGTGCCAGTAGTCGAAGGAGAGGGCCGAACACCGGGGAGCTGTTTTTT. This encodes CASSRRRGPNTGELFF.

The chain recombines TRBV10-1 with TRBJ2-1, with D maybe TRBD2 (5 bases). Trimming took 5 bases from V and 10 from J, leaving 12 bases between them. The CDR3 length is 12 residues. The V gene's germline CDR1 is WNHNN and CDR2 SYGVQD (reference sequence). CDR3 coding DNA: TGCGCCAGCAGTCAGACTACTGGAGAGCAGTTCTTC. Its translation is CASSQTTGEQFF.

The V gene is TRBV7-3, the J gene TRBJ2-1; the match to TRBD2 covers 7 bases. The CDR3 is made up of 14 amino acids. Unmatched junction bases numbered 9, after V lost 6 bases and J lost 7 bases. The germline V gene has CDR1 SGHTA and CDR2 FQGTGA. CDR3 nucleotides: TGTGCCAGCAGTTCGAGGGAGGGAGGTAATGAGCAGTTCTTC. Translation: CASSSREGGNEQFF.

The chain employs TRBV9 and TRBJ2-7; TRBD1 aligns across 8 bases. This CDR3 has 14 residues. The germline gives CDR1 SGDLS, CDR2 YYNGEE. Losses at the gene ends were 3 bases for V and 6 bases for J; bases not matched to a gene: 8. In nucleotides, the CDR3 is TGTGCCAGCAGCGGCGGACAGGGCCCGCCCGAGCAGTACTTC. The encoded protein is CASSGGQGPPEQYF.

This chain joins TRBV30 and TRBJ1-1, with D maybe TRBD1 (6 bases). Germline V gene sequence: CDR1 GTSNPN, CDR2 SVGIG (reference sequence). The CDR3 length is 13 residues. V gave up 6 bases and J gave up 1 base, with 12 bases separating them. CDR3 in amino acids: CACSQDRNTEAFF. DNA of the CDR3: TGTGCCTGTTCTCAGGACAGGAACACTGAAGCTTTCTTT.

The chain combines TRBV5-1 with TRBJ2-5, with 7 bases identical to TRBD1. The CDR3 has 15 amino acids. J gave up 4 bases and V 0 bases, and 6 bases lay outside the gene matches. Germline loops: CDR1 SGHRS, CDR2 YFSETQ. Here the CDR3 reads CASSLAGTAVETQYF. The CDR3 coding sequence is TGCGCCAGCAGCTTGGCCGGGACAGCGGTAGAGACCCAGTACTTC.

V gene TRBV7-9 combines with J gene TRBJ2-5, with D unresolved. V dropped 2 bases and J dropped 5 bases, with 3 bases sitting between them. The CDR3 contains 11 residues. Per germline, CDR1 SEHNR and CDR2 FQNEAQ (reference sequence). CDR3 sequence (DNA): TGTGCCAGCAGCTTAAGCGAGACCCAGTACTTC. This codes for CASSLSETQYF.

CDR3 amino acids: CASSDGTGGDNSPLHF. The CDR3 DNA is TGTGCCAGCAGTGATGGGACAGGGGGGGATAATTCACCCCTCCACTTT. The chain uses TRBV6-1 and TRBJ1-6; 11 bases match TRBD1. The CDR3 consists of 16 residues. The V gene's germline CDR1 is MNHNS and CDR2 SASEGT. The J segment lost 5 bases and the V segment lost 3 bases, leaving 3 bases of the junction unmatched.

The chain has TRBV4-1 and TRBJ2-7, with 9 nucleotides matching TRBD2. Losses at the gene ends were 0 bases for V and 9 bases for J; bases not matched to a gene: 3. Germline V gene data show CDR1 as MGHRA and CDR2 as YSYEKL. The CDR3 has 13 amino acids. In nucleotides, the CDR3 is TGCGCCAGCAGCCAAGAAGGAGCGGGGGGGCAGTACTTC. The encoded protein is CASSQEGAGGQYF.